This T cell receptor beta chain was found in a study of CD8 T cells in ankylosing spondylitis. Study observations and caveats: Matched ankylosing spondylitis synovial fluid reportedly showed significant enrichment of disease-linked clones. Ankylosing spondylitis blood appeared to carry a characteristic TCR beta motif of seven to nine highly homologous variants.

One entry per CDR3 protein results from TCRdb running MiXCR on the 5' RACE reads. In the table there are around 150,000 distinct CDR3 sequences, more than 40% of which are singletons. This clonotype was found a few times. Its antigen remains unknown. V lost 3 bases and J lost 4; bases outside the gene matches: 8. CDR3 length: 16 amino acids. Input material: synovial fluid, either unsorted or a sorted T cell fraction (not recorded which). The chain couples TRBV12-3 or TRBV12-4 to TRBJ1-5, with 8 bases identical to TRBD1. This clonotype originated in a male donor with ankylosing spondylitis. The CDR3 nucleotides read TGTGCCAGCAGTTTCGCGGGACAGGTCATGAATCAGCCCCAGCATTTT. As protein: CASSFAGQVMNQPQHF.